Shown below are 19 T cell receptor beta chains from a single sample sequenced in a study of blood T cells in healthy people across ages. It was with a sample-barcoded 5' primer and a J-beta primer mix that a second PCR of roughly 7 to 12 cycles was run. TCRdb used MiXCR to reprocess the 5' RACE reads, holding one entry per CDR3 protein. This table holds fewer than 800,000 distinct CDR3 sequences, more than 20% found once. These same data were also listed under a study on T cells of mothers and their children.

The source material was blood. Source of these receptors: a boy aged 5-17 years in good health.

This clonotype has only a few counts. This chain joins TRBV7-6 and TRBJ1-4; the D gene is possibly TRBD1 (6 bases). This CDR3 is 15 amino acids long. The germline gives CDR1 SGHVS, CDR2 FNYEAQ. V dropped 2 bases and J dropped 5 bases, with 12 bases sitting between them. This chain's CDR3 is CASSLRQGRNEKLFF. The CDR3 DNA is TGTGCCAGCAGCTTAAGGCAGGGGCGGAATGAAAAACTGTTTTTT.

This sequence joins TRBV4-2 and TRBJ1-1; 10 nucleotides line up with TRBD1. The V and J ends lost 3 bases and 4 bases, in that order; junction bases with no gene match: 8. Germline V gene data show CDR1 as LGHNA and CDR2 as YNFKEQ. The CDR3 covers 16 residues. The CDR3 region has the DNA TGTGCCAGCAGCCAGAGGGGGACAGGGGTCAGCACTGAAGCTTTCTTT. Translated, it gives CASSQRGTGVSTEAFF.

This clonotype has more than one count but fewer than ten. The chain is built from TRBV12-5 and TRBJ2-5; perhaps D is TRBD1 or TRBD2 (5 bases each). Judging by the DNA end, TRBJ2-7 fits better; the J call may be wrong. The CDR3 loop spans 13 amino acids. The germline gives CDR1 LGHNT, CDR2 FRNRAP. This CDR3 is CASGLYGAGEQYF. The CDR3 DNA reads as TGTGCTAGTGGTTTGTATGGGGCGGGCGAGCAGTACTTC.

This clonotype has more than one count but fewer than ten. The chain joins TRBV7-2 to TRBJ2-5; 9 bases match TRBD1. V was clipped by 5 bases and J by 5 bases; unmatched bases: 6. Germline V lookup: CDR1 SGHTA, CDR2 FQGNSA. CDR3 length equals 14 residues. The CDR3 sequence: CASSMGQGRETQYF. DNA for the CDR3: TGTGCCAGCAGCATGGGACAGGGTCGGGAGACCCAGTACTTC.

This clonotype was counted between two and nine times. The chain couples TRBV9 to TRBJ2-7; the D call may be TRBD1 or TRBD2 (5 bases each). This CDR3 is 15 amino acids long. Trimming took off 0 bases at V and 3 bases at J, with 13 bases between the two ends. Germline assignment: CDR1 SGDLS and CDR2 YYNGEE. The CDR3 coding sequence is TGTGCCAGCAGCGTAGGGGACGCAAGTGGCTACGAGCAGTACTTC. This sequence encodes CASSVGDASGYEQYF. The full variable domain, rest sourced from reference TRBV9 and TRBJ2-7, is DSGVTQTPKHLITATGQRVTLRCSPRSGDLSVYWYQQSLDQGLQFLIQYYNGEERAKGNILERFSAQQFPDLHSELNLSSLELGDSALYFCASSVGDASGYEQYFGPGTRLTVT.

This clonotype showed up just once. The chain employs TRBV4-1 and TRBJ1-5; TRBD1 agrees at 11 bases. The length of the CDR3 is 17 residues. CDR1 and CDR2 (germline): MGHRA, YSYEKL. After removal of 1 base from V and 4 bases from J, the junction contained 6 bases not matched to a gene. The chain's CDR3 is CASSQVFRDRGNQPQHF. The CDR3 DNA sequence: TGCGCCAGCAGCCAAGTGTTCCGGGACAGGGGGAATCAGCCCCAGCATTTT.

This clonotype was counted only a few times. The rearrangement joins TRBV11-3 to TRBJ2-5, with 7 nucleotides matching TRBD2. CDR3 size: 16 residues. V was pared by 4 bases and J by 0 bases, with 8 bases of the junction left unmatched. Germline-derived CDR1 and CDR2 are SGHNT and YENEEA. Here the CDR3 reads CASSSRLAVYQETQYF. DNA of the CDR3: TGTGCCAGCAGCTCGAGGCTAGCGGTATACCAAGAGACCCAGTACTTC. Drawing the rest from reference TRBV11-3 and TRBJ2-5, the complete variable domain is EAGVVQSPRYKIIEKKQPVAFWCNPISGHNTLYWYLQNLGQGPELLIRYENEEAVDDSQLPKDRFSAERLKGVDSTLKIQPAELGDSAVYLCASSSRLAVYQETQYFGPGTRLLVL.

The chain uses TRBV4-3 and TRBJ1-2; D unclear. CDR3 length equals 15 residues. The V gene's germline CDR1 is LGHNA and CDR2 YSLEER. Trimming pared 0 bases from V and 4 bases from J, leaving 12 bases between. Here the CDR3 DNA reads TGCGCCAGCAGCCAAGAACTTCAACCCGGCTATGGCTACACCTTC. This sequence encodes CASSQELQPGYGYTF.

A few counts support this clonotype. V gene TRBV28 combines with J gene TRBJ2-5; 8 bases agree with TRBD2. Germline V gene data show CDR1 as MDHEN and CDR2 as SYDVKM. The CDR3 covers 14 residues. The J segment lost 4 bases and the V segment lost 7 bases, leaving 8 bases of the junction unmatched. The CDR3 DNA reads as TGTGCCAGCACCCCCGGACTAGCCTCAGAGACCCAGTACTTC. Encoded protein: CASTPGLASETQYF.

CDR3 amino acids: CSVEWLGSETQYF. In DNA, the CDR3 is TGCAGCGTTGAGTGGTTGGGGTCGGAGACCCAGTACTTC. V and J are TRBV29-1 and TRBJ2-5; D is ambiguous. Germline V gene data show CDR1 as SQVTM and CDR2 as ANQGSEA. This CDR3 contains 13 residues. Trimming removed 3 bases from V and 5 bases from J, with 13 bases in between.

A few counts support this clonotype. This chain connects TRBV2 to TRBJ2-3; TRBD2 agrees at 9 bases. The J segment lost 2 bases and the V segment lost 3 bases, leaving 6 bases of the junction unmatched. Germline V gives CDR1 SNHLY, CDR2 FYNNEI. CDR3 length equals 16 residues. CDR3 region: CASSDSSGGPTDTQYF. The CDR3 nucleotides read TGTGCCAGCAGTGACTCCAGCGGGGGGCCCACAGATACGCAGTATTTT.

The chain has TRBV21-1 and TRBJ2-1; the table names TRBD2, a call not compared with the DNA. TRBV21-1 is listed as a pseudogene. This CDR3 contains 14 residues. The DNA of the CDR3 is TGTGCCAGCAGTGTACCTAGCAGATACAATGAGCAGTTCTTC. Its protein is CASSVPSRYNEQFF.

This clonotype was observed a few times. The J gene is TRBJ2-3, the V gene TRBV27; D call uncertain. V was trimmed by 8 bases and J by 1 base, leaving 13 bases between them. The CDR3 covers 14 residues. Germline-derived CDR1 and CDR2 are MNHEY and SMNVEV (reference sequence). CDR3 region: CASRPVAGTDTQYF. CDR3 in DNA: TGTGCCAGCCGCCCGGTGGCTGGCACAGATACGCAGTATTTT.

The CDR3 coding sequence is TGTGCCAGCAGTGCCGGGGGCGCCGAGACAGATACGCAGTATTTT. Residues: CASSAGGAETDTQYF. V is TRBV6-4 and J is TRBJ2-3; D could derive from TRBD1 or TRBD2 (6 bases each). Germline values: CDR1 MRHNA, CDR2 SNTAGT. V lost 4 bases, J lost 3 bases, and 14 bases lay in between. There are 15 residues in the CDR3.

There are many counts of this clonotype. The chain links TRBV7-3 to TRBJ2-7; a possible D gene is TRBD1 (8 bases). The V gene's germline CDR1 is SGHTA and CDR2 FQGTGA. The CDR3 totals 14 residues. V lost 6 bases and J lost 4, with 16 bases in between. The CDR3 spells CASSPTGGGYEQYF. The CDR3 bases are TGTGCCAGCAGTCCCACAGGGGGGGGGTACGAGCAGTACTTC.

This sequence joins TRBV20-1 and TRBJ2-1; no firm D call. The CDR3 consists of 15 residues. Germline V gene data show CDR1 as DFQATT and CDR2 as SNEGSKA (reference sequence). Trimming took 6 bases from V and 0 from J, leaving 15 bases between them. In DNA, the CDR3 is TGCAGTGCCCATATCGGCGGTAGCTCCTACAATGAGCAGTTCTTC. Translating it yields CSAHIGGSSYNEQFF.

This clonotype appeared a few times. The chain links TRBV3-1 to TRBJ2-5; 7 bases fit TRBD2. Germline trimming cut 4 bases from V and 5 bases from J; bases unmatched to any gene: 7. The CDR3 totals 14 residues. Germline V gene data show CDR1 as LGHDT and CDR2 as YNNKEL (reference sequence). The CDR3 region is CASSPGLVYETQYF. In DNA form, the CDR3 reads TGTGCCAGCAGCCCCGGACTAGTTTACGAGACCCAGTACTTC.

This clonotype appeared a few times. This rearrangement joins TRBV19 to TRBJ1-6, with D unclear. Germline CDR1 is LNHDA and CDR2 is SQIVND (reference sequence). V lost 3 bases to trimming and J lost 6 bases, with 6 bases between them. The CDR3 consists of 13 residues. Here the CDR3 DNA reads TGTGCCAGTAGTATCGGCCCTAATTCACCCCTCCACTTT. It is translated as CASSIGPNSPLHF. Full variable domain (outside the CDR3, taken from reference TRBV19 and TRBJ1-6): DGGITQSPKYLFRKEGQNVTLSCEQNLNHDAMYWYRQDPGQGLRLIYYSQIVNDFQKGDIAEGYSVSREKKESFPLTVTSAQKNPTAFYLCASSIGPNSPLHFGNGTRLTVT.

This clonotype was observed a few times. The V and J genes are TRBV18 and TRBJ2-4, with no clear D. Per germline, CDR1 KGHSH and CDR2 LQKENI. The germline V and J ends were trimmed by 2 bases and 0 bases, with 5 bases remaining between them. The CDR3 consists of 14 residues. CDR3 sequence reads: CASSPGPAKNIQYF. Here the CDR3 DNA reads TGTGCCAGCTCACCAGGGCCAGCCAAAAACATTCAGTACTTC.